This TCR beta chain stems from a study of CD8 T cells in Susac syndrome. The CDR3 is 15 residues long. Germline-derived CDR1 and CDR2 are KGHSH and LQKENI. The J segment lost 7 bases and the V segment lost 2 bases, leaving 5 bases of the junction unmatched. With random hexamers, reverse transcription was performed on about 0.5 to 1 ug of RNA. TCRdb analysed the immunoSEQ multiplex PCR reads with MiXCR anew, one entry per CDR3 protein. The data hold more than 200,000 distinct CDR3 sequences, with 93% observed a single time. TCR beta sequencing was performed on blood CD8+ and CD4+ T cells. The sequence came from a human donor with multiple sclerosis. The specimen was CD4+ T cells from PBMCs. The rearrangement joins TRBV18 to TRBJ1-5; 10 bases are shared with TRBD1. The CDR3 nucleotides are TGTGCCAGCTCACCAATCGGGACAGGGGACCAGCCCCAGCATTTT. Amino acid sequence: CASSPIGTGDQPQHF.